Listed below are T cell receptor beta chains from one sample, sequenced in a study of T cell responses to AZD1222 COVID-19 vaccine. Profiling relied on immunoSEQ multiplex PCR, and the TCRdb table lists in-frame clones only, not all of them. Found here are roughly 40,000 clones, less than 85% of them singletons; the top ten hold about 3.9%. The specimen comprised peripheral blood, sampled on day 0 of AZD1222 vaccination. These receptors came from an adult in good health. CDR3s include the opening cysteine and the closing phenylalanine or tryptophan. The order of the fields is J gene, D gene, V gene, clone size, CDR3 DNA, CDR3 protein. A D gene is named only where the DNA matches it firmly. The size entry is marked missing in some rows and otherwise reads once, few, many or a size class.

TRBJ1-4 NA TRBV7-8 NA TGTGCCAGCAGCTTAGGGTGGGCCGGTAATGAAAAACTGTTTTTT CASSLGWAGNEKLFF
TRBJ1-3 NA TRBV28 few TGTGCCAGCAGTCCCTGGGGAGTGCGGTTTGGAAACACCATATATTTT CASSPWGVRFGNTIYF
TRBJ2-7 NA TRBV28 NA TGTGCCAGCAGTTTAAAGGAGGACGCGCAGTACTTC CASSLKEDAQYF
TRBJ1-1 NA TRBV4-3 NA TGCGCCAGCAGCCAAGTGGGGAGGGGAGCGAACACTGAAGCTTTCTTT CASSQVGRGANTEAFF
TRBJ1-4 NA TRBV7-2 NA TGTGCCAGCAGGCCAGACCCGAATGAAAAACTGTTTTTT CASRPDPNEKLFF
TRBJ1-4 TRBD1 TRBV5-1 NA TGCGCCAGCAGGGCGGGACAGGGTGTTCGTAATGAAAAACTGTTTTTT CASRAGQGVRNEKLFF
TRBJ2-7 TRBD2 TRBV3-1/TRBV3-2 once TGTGCCAGCAGCCCCAAGTCGGGTAGCGGGGGGCCGAGATACGAGCAGTACTTC CASSPKSGSGGPRYEQYF
TRBJ1-5 TRBD1 TRBV12-3/TRBV12-4 few TGTGCCAGCAGCACAGGGGTGAGTCAGCCCCAGCATTTT CASSTGVSQPQHF
TRBJ1-6 NA TRBV3-1/TRBV3-2 NA TGTGCCAGCAGCCAAGAACAGGGTCTTGTACCCCTCCACTTT CASSQEQGLVPLHF
TRBJ2-2 NA TRBV6-5 few TGTGCCAGCAGTTTAAAAACCGGGGAGCTGTTTTTT CASSLKTGELFF
TRBJ1-6 TRBD1 TRBV30 NA TGTGCCTCAAAGGGGACAGCGAATTCACCCCTCCACTTT CASKGTANSPLHF
TRBJ2-5 NA TRBV7-8 NA TGTGCCAGCAGCAACGGACAGATACAAGAGACCCAGTACTTC CASSNGQIQETQYF
TRBJ2-3 TRBD2 TRBV5-1 NA TGCGCCAGCAGCTTGGCCCCTCGGACTAGCGGGGGGGTAACCACAGATACGCAGTATTTT CASSLAPRTSGGVTTDTQYF
TRBJ2-3 NA TRBV28 few TGTGCCAGCAGTTTATCGCACAGCTACGGGGATACGCAGTATTTT CASSLSHSYGDTQYF
TRBJ2-5 NA TRBV4-3 NA TGCGCCAGCAGCCAAACACATTCAGAGACCCAGTACTTC CASSQTHSETQYF
TRBJ2-5 NA TRBV11-3 NA TGTGCCAGCAGCTTAGAGGGGGAGGAGACCCAGTACTTC CASSLEGEETQYF
TRBJ2-5 TRBD2 TRBV4-1 few TGCGCCAGCAGCCAGGTCGGGGGGGCGGAGACCCAGTACTTC CASSQVGGAETQYF
TRBJ2-1 TRBD2 TRBV7-7 NA TGTGCTAGCAGCCCCACTAGCGACTCCTACAATGAGCAGTTCTTC CASSPTSDSYNEQFF
TRBJ1-1 TRBD1 TRBV5-8 NA TGTGCCAGCAGCCCCGGACAGGGTTTCTCGGCTTTCTTT CASSPGQGFSAFF
TRBJ1-1 TRBD1 TRBV28 NA TGTGCCAGCAGTGACAGCAGGGGGCGAGGTGAAGCTTTCTTT CASSDSRGRGEAFF
TRBJ2-3 NA TRBV12-3/TRBV12-4 NA TGTGCCAGCACTCTACTACTCGATACGCAGTATTTT CASTLLLDTQYF
TRBJ1-4 NA TRBV6-5 NA TGTGCCAGCAGTTCGCAGGGTGGCGATGAAAAACTGTTTTTT CASSSQGGDEKLFF
TRBJ2-2 NA TRBV7-2 NA TGTGCCAGCAGCTTAGTCAGGCTTGGAGCCGGGGAGCTGTTTTTT CASSLVRLGAGELFF
TRBJ2-7 NA TRBV9 NA TGTGCCAGCAGCGTACGACCGGGACCCGGAGAAGAGTACGAGCAGTACTTC CASSVRPGPGEEYEQYF
TRBJ1-4 NA TRBV6-5 NA TGTGCCAGCAGTCTAGAGAGACCCAATGAAAAACTGTTTTTT CASSLERPNEKLFF
TRBJ1-3 TRBD1 TRBV6-5 NA TGTGCCAGCAGGAGACAGGGGCAGGGAAACACCATATATTTT CASRRQGQGNTIYF
TRBJ1-3 NA TRBV9 NA TGTGCCAGCAGCGTAGATGAGGGGAGCGCTGGAAACACCATATATTTT CASSVDEGSAGNTIYF
TRBJ2-1 NA TRBV19 NA TGTGCCAGTAGTATTTTGGGGCCCTACAATGAGCAGTTCTTC CASSILGPYNEQFF
TRBJ1-2 TRBD1 TRBV5-1 NA TGCGCCAGCAGAACTACCACCGGGACAGGGGGCCTAAATGGCTACACCTTC CASRTTTGTGGLNGYTF
TRBJ1-2 NA TRBV2 NA TGTGCCAGCAGTGTTCGACCCGAAAGCTATGGCTACACCTTC CASSVRPESYGYTF
TRBJ1-3 NA TRBV19 few TGTGCCACCAGCTCAGGGTTCTCTGGAAACACCATATATTTT CATSSGFSGNTIYF
TRBJ2-7 TRBD1 TRBV19 few TGTGCCAGTAGCTTGAACCGGGACAGGTACGAGCAGTACTTC CASSLNRDRYEQYF
TRBJ1-6 NA TRBV20-1 NA TGCAGTGCCAGTCAGATAGGATCTTTTTCTTATAATTCACCCCTCCACTTT CSASQIGSFSYNSPLHF
TRBJ2-5 NA TRBV5-1 few TGCGCCAGCAGCTTGGGGCAGGGGGGGACCCAGTACTTC CASSLGQGGTQYF
TRBJ1-1 NA TRBV19 few TGTGCCACTCAAACCGGGAGAACTGAAGCTTTCTTT CATQTGRTEAFF
TRBJ2-1 TRBD2 TRBV29-1 NA TGCAGCGCCAGGGGTAGCGGGGGAGGTGAGCAGTTCTTC CSARGSGGGEQFF
TRBJ1-1 TRBD1 TRBV11-3 NA TGTGCCAGCAGCGGACAGGGCATGAACACTGAAGCTTTCTTT CASSGQGMNTEAFF
TRBJ2-2 NA TRBV2 few TGTGCCAGCAGCAATGCGGTGGCATCAGTTGCCGGGGAGCTGTTTTTT CASSNAVASVAGELFF
TRBJ2-2 NA TRBV21-1 few TGTGCCACTCACTCAGGGTCCGGGGAGCTGTTTTTT CATHSGSGELFF
TRBJ2-2 NA TRBV6-2/TRBV6-3 NA TGTGCCAGCAGCCCCCAGGGGGGAATCACCGGGGAGCTGTTTTTT CASSPQGGITGELFF
TRBJ2-2 TRBD2 TRBV15 NA TGTGCCACCAGCAGAGAGCGGGGGGGCGTCGGGGAGCTGTTTTTT CATSRERGGVGELFF
TRBJ2-1 NA TRBV3-1/TRBV3-2 NA TGTGCCAGCAGCCGCGACTCAGGGGAATCAGGCAATGAGCAGTTCTTC CASSRDSGESGNEQFF
TRBJ1-5 NA TRBV7-2 NA TGTGCCAGCAGTCCTACCTCAGGGGAGGGTCAGCCCCAGCATTTT CASSPTSGEGQPQHF
TRBJ1-1 NA TRBV7-2 NA TGTGCCAGCAGCTTAGTCACGGGGATGAACACTGAAGCTTTCTTT CASSLVTGMNTEAFF
TRBJ1-5 NA TRBV6-6 NA TGTGCCAGCAGTTACGAGGGGGGGGCGAATCAGCCCCAGCATTTT CASSYEGGANQPQHF
TRBJ2-5 NA TRBV28 NA TGTGCCAGCAACGAGACACCCAACCAGGAGACCCAGTACTTC CASNETPNQETQYF
TRBJ2-7 NA TRBV7-9 NA TGTGCCAGCAGTCGGGGGGCATACGAGCAGTACTTC CASSRGAYEQYF
TRBJ2-1 NA TRBV4-2 once TGTGCCAGCAGCCAAGGGTTCCACTCGAGCTCCTACAATGAGCAGTTCTTC CASSQGFHSSSYNEQFF
TRBJ1-2 NA TRBV2 NA TGTGCCAGCAGTGAAGCGCTTCTGGACAGAGGGACCTTC CASSEALLDRGTF
TRBJ1-3 NA TRBV7-2 few TGTGCCAGCAGCTTGGCGGGGGGTCTAGCTGGAAACACCATATATTTT CASSLAGGLAGNTIYF
TRBJ1-1 NA TRBV3-1/TRBV3-2 NA TGTGCCAGCAGCCAATTCTGGGGCACTGAAGCTTTCTTT CASSQFWGTEAFF
TRBJ1-3 NA TRBV18 NA TGTGCCAGCTCAAACGTCACAGGGCCCTCTGGAAACACCATATATTTT CASSNVTGPSGNTIYF
TRBJ2-1 NA TRBV19 once TGTGCCAGTAGTGTCACCTTAAGCTCCTACAATGAGCAGTTCTTC CASSVTLSSYNEQFF